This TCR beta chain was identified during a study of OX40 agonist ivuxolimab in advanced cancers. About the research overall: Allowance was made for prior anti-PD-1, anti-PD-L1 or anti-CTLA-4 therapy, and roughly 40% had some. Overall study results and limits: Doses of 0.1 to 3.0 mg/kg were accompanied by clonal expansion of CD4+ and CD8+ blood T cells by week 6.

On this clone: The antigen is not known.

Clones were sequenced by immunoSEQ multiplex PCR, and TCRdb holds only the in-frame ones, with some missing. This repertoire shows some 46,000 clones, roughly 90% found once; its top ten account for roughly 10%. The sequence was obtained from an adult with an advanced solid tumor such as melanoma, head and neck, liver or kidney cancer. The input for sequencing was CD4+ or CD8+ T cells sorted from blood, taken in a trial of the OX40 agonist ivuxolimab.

The CDR3 DNA reads TGTGCCAGCCGGGCGGGGTTTATCGGTAATTCACCCCTCCACTTT. Its translation: CASRAGFIGNSPLHF. V gene TRBV5-6 combines with J gene TRBJ1-6; D unclear. The CDR3 spans 15 residues. Trimming left V 7 bases short and J 6 bases short, with 17 bases between. Germline loops: CDR1 SGHDT, CDR2 YYEEEE.